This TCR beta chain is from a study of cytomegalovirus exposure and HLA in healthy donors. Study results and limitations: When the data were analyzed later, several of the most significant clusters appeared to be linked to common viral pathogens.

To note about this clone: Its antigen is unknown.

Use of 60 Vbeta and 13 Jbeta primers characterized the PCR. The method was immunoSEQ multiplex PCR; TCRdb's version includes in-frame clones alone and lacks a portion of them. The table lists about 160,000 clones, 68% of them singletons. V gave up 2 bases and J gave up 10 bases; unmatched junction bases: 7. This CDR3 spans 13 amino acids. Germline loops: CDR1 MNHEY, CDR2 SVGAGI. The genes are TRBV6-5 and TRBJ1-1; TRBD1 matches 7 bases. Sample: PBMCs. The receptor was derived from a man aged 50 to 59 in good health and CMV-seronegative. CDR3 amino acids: CASSYPDRDGAFF. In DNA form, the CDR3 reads TGTGCCAGCAGTTACCCCGACAGGGATGGAGCTTTCTTT.